Listed here are 23 T cell receptor beta chains from one sample, sequenced in a study of CD8 T cells in Susac syndrome (dated by TCRdb to the late 2010s). The library was prepared using the immunoSEQ multiplex PCR assay. RNA was extracted with the RNeasy kit and 0.5 to 1 ug was reverse transcribed using random hexamers. Starting from the raw public reads, TCRdb applied fastp trimming at Q25, assembled clones with MiXCR and retained in-frame beta chains. Entries are consolidated by CDR3 protein sequence, retaining the most common genes and DNA. The sample records about 150,000 distinct CDR3 sequences, 90% to 95% of which are singletons. The top ten hold around 0.21% of the sample. The sample was CD8+ T cells from PBMCs. The receptors shown here come from a human donor with multiple sclerosis.

The chain carries TRBV12-3 or TRBV12-4 and TRBJ1-5; TRBD1 is a possible D gene (5 bases). V was clipped by 1 base and J by 6 bases, with 10 bases between them. CDR3 length: 14 amino acids. CDR3: CASSLVEGVQPQHF. The CDR3 bases are TGTGCCAGCAGTTTAGTGGAAGGGGTTCAGCCCCAGCATTTT.

This chain uses TRBV3-1 with TRBJ2-5, with 10 bases that match TRBD1. This CDR3 contains 16 residues. Trimming at V came to 4 bases and at J to 1 base, leaving 6 bases not matched to a gene. CDR1 and CDR2 (germline): LGHDT, YNNKEL (reference sequence). The CDR3 sequence is CASSLYRDRGQETQYF. The CDR3, as DNA: TGTGCCAGCAGCCTCTACCGGGACAGGGGCCAAGAGACCCAGTACTTC.

The rearrangement links TRBV30 to TRBJ2-7; D is perhaps TRBD1 or TRBD2 (5 bases each). V gave up 0 bases and J gave up 5 bases, with 14 bases separating them. CDR1 GTSNPN and CDR2 SVGIG come from the germline V gene (reference sequence). This CDR3 has 14 residues. The CDR3 region is CAWSVGAGTNEQYF. Here the CDR3 DNA reads TGTGCCTGGAGTGTAGGGGCAGGGACCAACGAGCAGTACTTC.

The rearrangement uses TRBV7-9 and TRBJ1-2; D not certain. There are 15 residues in the CDR3. The V gene's germline CDR1 is SEHNR and CDR2 FQNEAQ (reference sequence). With 1 base removed from V and 2 bases from J, the gap between germline ends came to 11 bases. CDR3 in DNA: TGTGCCAGCAGCTTAGGCATGGGGTTCAACTATGGCTACACCTTC. Amino acid sequence: CASSLGMGFNYGYTF.

V and J are TRBV2 and TRBJ2-3; no clear D. Per the germline V gene, CDR1 is SNHLY and CDR2 is FYNNEI. Trimming left V 5 bases short and J 2 bases short, with 8 bases between. The CDR3 runs to 13 residues. The chain's CDR3 is CASSRPYTDTQYF. For the CDR3, the DNA is TGTGCCAGCAGTAGGCCCTACACAGATACGCAGTATTTT.

The J gene is TRBJ2-1, the V gene TRBV4-3, with D perhaps TRBD1 or TRBD2 (6 bases each). V was pared by 4 bases and J by 0 bases, with 16 bases between. CDR1 and CDR2 (germline): LGHNA, YSLEER. CDR3 size: 17 residues. For the CDR3, the DNA is TGCGCCAGCAGCCGGCCTCGCGAGGGGGGCTCCTACAATGAGCAGTTCTTC. This sequence encodes CASSRPREGGSYNEQFF.

This clonotype was seen only a few times. The V and J genes are TRBV11-2 and TRBJ2-2; D remains unclear. Germline CDR1 and CDR2: SGHAT and FQNNGV. This CDR3 has 10 residues. V dropped 10 bases and J dropped 3 bases, with 3 bases sitting between them. CDR3 residues: CATYTGELFF. The CDR3 DNA follows: TGTGCCACCTACACCGGGGAGCTGTTTTTT.

This sequence joins TRBV12-2 and TRBJ2-7; TRBD1 is the table's D call, not checked against the DNA. TRBV12-2 is flagged as a pseudogene. The CDR3 spans 16 residues. In DNA, the CDR3 is TGTGCAAGTCGCTTAGTTTCCGCGGACACCTACTACGAGCAGTACTTC. Residues: CASRLVSADTYYEQYF.

The rearrangement links TRBV13 to TRBJ2-7, with a possible D match to TRBD1 (5 bases). Germline-derived CDR1 and CDR2 are PRHDT and FYEKMQ (reference sequence). This CDR3 contains 15 residues. The V end was cut by 3 bases, the J end by 2 bases, with 14 bases between. The CDR3 region has the DNA TGTGCCAGCAGCTTCGGGCAGGGATCCCCCTACGAGCAGTACTTC. Residues: CASSFGQGSPYEQYF.

A single count supports this clonotype. The gene calls are TRBV20-1 and TRBJ2-7, with D possibly TRBD2 on 5 matching bases. The CDR3 runs to 15 residues. V dropped 3 bases and J dropped 2 bases, with 17 bases sitting between them. Germline values: CDR1 DFQATT, CDR2 SNEGSKA (reference sequence). The CDR3, as DNA: TGCAGTGCTAGGGCCCTGGAGGATCCCCCCTACGAGCAGTACTTC. Translating it yields CSARALEDPPYEQYF.

The chain is built from TRBV12-5 and TRBJ1-1; 10 nucleotides align to TRBD1. The CDR3 covers 15 residues. The V and J ends lost 4 bases and 1 base, in that order; junction bases with no gene match: 3. Germline CDR1 and CDR2: LGHNT and FRNRAP. In nucleotides, the CDR3 is TGTGCTAGTGGTTGGGGACAGGGGCCGAACACTGAAGCTTTCTTT. Protein sequence: CASGWGQGPNTEAFF. Together with reference TRBV12-5 and TRBJ1-1, the CDR3 gives the full variable domain: DARVTQTPRHKVTEMGQEVTMRCQPILGHNTVFWYRQTMMQGLELLAYFRNRAPLDDSGMPKDRFSAEMPDATLATLKIQPSEPRDSAVYFCASGWGQGPNTEAFFGQGTRLTVV.

J is TRBJ1-5 and V is TRBV4-3; D remains unclear. Germline V gene sequence: CDR1 LGHNA, CDR2 YSLEER. Trimming took 0 bases from V and 3 from J, leaving 15 bases between them. CDR3 length equals 17 residues. DNA for the CDR3: TGCGCCAGCAGCCAAGATCGTGTAGTGGGCTCCAATCAGCCCCAGCATTTT. It codes for CASSQDRVVGSNQPQHF.

This chain joins TRBV5-1 and TRBJ2-7; D ambiguous. The germline CDR1 and CDR2 sequences are SGHRS and YFSETQ. This CDR3 has 15 residues. Trimming left V 4 bases short and J 4 bases short, with 18 bases between. CDR3 nucleotide sequence: TGCGCCAGCAGCCCGCTCGGCATCCGTTTTTACGAGCAGTACTTC. Protein product: CASSPLGIRFYEQYF.

This clonotype came up once. The chain uses TRBV30 and TRBJ1-2, with 7 bases aligning to TRBD1. The germline gives CDR1 GTSNPN, CDR2 SVGIG (reference sequence). Trimming took 4 bases from V and 3 from J; bases not matched to a gene: 14. This CDR3 is 16 amino acids long. CDR3: CAWILKKGARDYGYTF. The CDR3 nucleotides read TGTGCCTGGATCCTCAAGAAGGGGGCGCGTGACTATGGCTACACCTTC.

The chain employs TRBV29-1 and TRBJ1-2; TRBD1 aligns across 10 bases. This CDR3 region has 11 residues. From germline, CDR1 is SQVTM and CDR2 ANQGSEA. Unmatched junction bases numbered 2, after V lost 7 bases and J lost 6 bases. This CDR3 is CSGGQGDGYTF. The CDR3 nucleotides read TGCAGCGGTGGACAGGGGGATGGCTACACCTTC.

This clonotype was detected once. The rearrangement joins TRBV20-1 to TRBJ1-5, with no clear D. V was shortened by 1 base and J by 5 bases, with 12 bases between the two germline ends. The CDR3 runs to 14 residues. The V gene's germline CDR1 is DFQATT and CDR2 SNEGSKA (reference sequence). The CDR3 loop reads CSARVYGRDQPQHF. In nucleotides, the CDR3 is TGCAGTGCTAGAGTTTATGGACGCGATCAGCCCCAGCATTTT.

This clonotype showed up just a few times. This chain connects TRBV15 to TRBJ1-1; D is unresolved. Germline CDR1 and CDR2: LNHNV and YYDKDF (reference sequence). This CDR3 comprises 13 residues. Trimming took 1 base from V and 0 from J, leaving 3 bases between them. The CDR3 here is CATSRGVNTEAFF. DNA of the CDR3: TGTGCCACCAGCAGAGGTGTGAACACTGAAGCTTTCTTT.

The chain employs TRBV7-8 and TRBJ2-7; possible D gene TRBD1, 6 bases. CDR3 length: 13 residues. V lost 5 bases, J lost 1 base, and 9 bases lay in between. Germline V lookup: CDR1 SGHVS, CDR2 FQNEAQ. CDR3 DNA sequence: TGTGCCAGCAGCGTTGACAGGTCCTACGAGCAGTACTTC. Amino acid sequence: CASSVDRSYEQYF.

The chain uses TRBV7-9 and TRBJ2-3, with D unclear. V lost 5 bases to trimming and J lost 4 bases, with 7 bases between them. CDR3 size: 12 residues. The germline CDR1 and CDR2 sequences are SEHNR and FQNEAQ (reference sequence). CDR3 protein: CASSGVSDTQYF. The CDR3 region has the DNA TGTGCCAGCAGCGGGGTTTCAGATACGCAGTATTTT.

The gene calls are TRBV11-3 and TRBJ2-4; perhaps TRBD1 as D (5 bases). The CDR3 has 15 amino acids. Trimming pared 5 bases from V and 8 bases from J, leaving 19 bases between. Germline CDR1 SGHNT, CDR2 YENEEA. The CDR3 sequence is CASSTFPQGEDIQYF. The CDR3, as DNA: TGTGCCAGCAGCACCTTCCCCCAGGGCGAGGACATTCAGTACTTC. Full variable domain (rest looked up from reference TRBV11-3 and TRBJ2-4): EAGVVQSPRYKIIEKKQPVAFWCNPISGHNTLYWYLQNLGQGPELLIRYENEEAVDDSQLPKDRFSAERLKGVDSTLKIQPAELGDSAVYLCASSTFPQGEDIQYFGAGTRLSVL.

The chain couples TRBV5-6 to TRBJ1-1; D is possibly TRBD1 (6 bases). The CDR3 runs 15 residues. Per the germline V gene, CDR1 is SGHDT and CDR2 is YYEEEE. V gave up 4 bases and J gave up 5 bases, with 18 bases separating them. CDR3 DNA: TGTGCCAGCAGCGGACGGACAGAGGGTGCGACTGAAGCTTTCTTT. Its translation is CASSGRTEGATEAFF.

This clonotype appeared a single time. The V gene is TRBV10-3, the J gene TRBJ1-5, with 7 bases that match TRBD1. This CDR3 contains 13 residues. Germline V lookup: CDR1 ENHRY, CDR2 SYGVKD. With V trimmed by 4 bases and J by 8 bases, 5 bases remained unmatched. This chain's CDR3 is CAISGDRVEPQHF. CDR3 DNA sequence: TGTGCCATCAGTGGAGACAGGGTAGAGCCCCAGCATTTT.

A single count supports this clonotype. The gene calls are TRBV7-8 and TRBJ2-6; D might be TRBD1 (5 bases). Germline-derived CDR1 and CDR2 are SGHVS and FQNEAQ. CDR3 size: 15 residues. With 6 bases removed from V and 5 bases from J, the gap between germline ends came to 14 bases. The CDR3 sequence: CASSSTGSRANVLTF. The CDR3 region has the DNA TGTGCCAGCAGTTCCACAGGTTCTAGGGCCAACGTCCTGACTTTC.